This is a list of T cell receptor beta chains from one sample in a study of OX40 agonist ivuxolimab in advanced cancers. Method: immunoSEQ multiplex PCR; TCRdb's copy keeps in-frame clones and lacks some. Among fewer than 45,000 clones, 70% to 90% were seen once, and the ten largest hold roughly 13%. The input for sequencing was CD4+ or CD8+ T cells sorted from blood, taken in a trial of the OX40 agonist ivuxolimab. These TCRs come from an adult with an advanced solid tumor such as melanoma, head and neck, liver or kidney cancer. The CDR3 runs from the conserved cysteine through the conserved F or W. D genes are given only for firm matches. The size field is filled for only some rows; it gives once, few, many or a size class.

>TRBV4-3|TRBJ2-7|-|TRBD2
CASSQSGSYEQYF
TGCGCCAGCAGCCAAAGCGGGAGTTACGAGCAGTACTTC
>TRBV9|TRBJ1-1|-|-
CASSVVEPGNTEAFF
TGTGCCAGCAGCGTAGTTGAGCCGGGGAACACTGAAGCTTTCTTT
>TRBV30|TRBJ2-1|few|TRBD1
CAWRGETGDSYNEQFF
TGTGCCTGGAGAGGGGAGACAGGGGATTCCTACAATGAGCAGTTCTTC
>TRBV4-2|TRBJ2-1|once|TRBD2
CASSQLSGRADYNEQFF
TGTGCCAGCAGCCAATTGAGCGGGAGGGCCGACTACAATGAGCAGTTCTTC
>TRBV7-2|TRBJ2-2|few|TRBD1
CASSPTGSTGELFF
TGTGCCAGCAGCCCGACAGGGTCCACCGGGGAGCTGTTTTTT
>TRBV6-5|TRBJ2-5|-|-
CASSYDFQETQYF
TGTGCCAGCAGTTACGACTTCCAAGAGACCCAGTACTTC
>TRBV13|TRBJ2-3|-|-
CASSSQLSRSWDTQYF
TGTGCCAGCAGCTCCCAACTGAGCAGGAGTTGGGATACGCAGTATTTT
>TRBV7-9|TRBJ1-2|-|-
CASSSETGYGYTF
TGTGCCAGCAGCTCAGAGACAGGCTATGGCTACACCTTC
>TRBV28|TRBJ2-1|-|TRBD1
CASSFLLVQGDNEQFF
TGTGCCAGCAGTTTCTTGCTAGTACAGGGGGACAATGAGCAGTTCTTC
>TRBV7-9|TRBJ1-2|-|TRBD1
CASSLAGTGEGYGYTF
TGTGCCAGCAGCTTAGCCGGGACAGGGGAAGGGTATGGCTACACCTTC
>TRBV9|TRBJ2-1|-|TRBD2
CASSVDVSGRAIRYNEQFF
TGTGCCAGCAGCGTAGACGTTAGCGGGAGGGCTATCAGATACAATGAGCAGTTCTTC
>TRBV6-1|TRBJ2-7|-|-
CASSPQNYEQYF
TGTGCCAGCAGTCCCCAGAACTACGAGCAGTACTTC
>TRBV27|TRBJ2-7|-|TRBD1
CASSAGGWIYEQYF
TGTGCCAGCAGCGCAGGGGGCTGGATATACGAGCAGTACTTC
>TRBV28|TRBJ1-4|-|TRBD1
CASSLLPLATGIGEKLFF
TGTGCCAGCAGTTTATTACCCCTAGCGACAGGGATAGGTGAAAAACTGTTTTTT
>TRBV27|TRBJ2-3|-|-
CASSPPQFTDTQYF
TGTGCCAGCAGTCCGCCCCAGTTCACAGATACGCAGTATTTT
>TRBV6-1|TRBJ2-3|-|-
CASSEFPGDTQYF
TGTGCCAGCAGTGAGTTTCCCGGAGATACGCAGTATTTT
>TRBV7-6|TRBJ2-6|-|TRBD1
CASSLQGAGANVLTF
TGTGCCAGCAGCTTACAGGGGGCTGGGGCCAACGTCCTGACTTTC
>TRBV19|TRBJ1-4|-|-
CASSIGGANEKLFF
TGTGCCAGTAGTATTGGGGGAGCTAATGAAAAACTGTTTTTT
>TRBV15|TRBJ2-1|once|TRBD2
CATSRDNSPLAGDYNEQFF
TGTGCCACCAGCAGAGACAACTCCCCCCTAGCGGGAGACTACAATGAGCAGTTCTTC
>TRBV7-9|TRBJ2-1|-|TRBD1
CASSTSYSGQGIYNEQFF
TGTGCCAGCAGCACCAGTTACTCGGGACAGGGAATCTACAATGAGCAGTTCTTC
>TRBV25-1|TRBJ1-2|-|-
CASSPGDNGYTF
TGTGCCAGCAGTCCAGGGGACAATGGCTACACCTTC
>TRBV2|TRBJ2-2|-|-
CASSEAHPRQNTGELFF
TGTGCCAGCAGTGAAGCGCACCCCCGGCAAAACACCGGGGAGCTGTTTTTT
>TRBV6-6|TRBJ2-2|-|-
CASSYSRGSGTGELFF
TGTGCCAGCAGTTACTCGAGGGGGTCCGGCACCGGGGAGCTGTTTTTT
>TRBV5-4|TRBJ2-7|-|-
CASSAGSRSYEQYF
TGTGCCAGCAGCGCTGGCAGCCGCTCCTACGAGCAGTACTTC
>TRBV28|TRBJ1-2|-|-
CASSFSYLTENYGYTF
TGTGCCAGCAGTTTCTCCTACTTAACAGAAAACTATGGCTACACCTTC
>TRBV6-1|TRBJ1-1|few|-
CASSEWRGSEAFF
TGTGCCAGCAGTGAATGGAGGGGCTCTGAAGCTTTCTTT
>TRBV6-1|TRBJ2-7|-|TRBD2
CASSRTRSSYEQYF
TGTGCCAGCAGTAGGACTAGGAGCTCCTACGAGCAGTACTTC
>TRBV6-1|TRBJ2-7|once|-
CASNKIAAYEQYF
TGTGCCAGCAACAAGATAGCGGCCTACGAGCAGTACTTC
>TRBV6-1|TRBJ2-7|-|-
CASSDGYAGLGPLYEQYF
TGTGCCAGCAGTGACGGTTATGCCGGGCTGGGCCCCTTATACGAGCAGTACTTC
>TRBV27|TRBJ2-1|-|TRBD2
CASWKTSIGLEQFF
TGTGCCAGCTGGAAGACTAGCATCGGCCTTGAGCAGTTCTTC
>TRBV5-6|TRBJ1-1|-|-
CASSLNWGGPNTEAFF
TGTGCCAGCAGCTTGAACTGGGGGGGGCCGAACACTGAAGCTTTCTTT
>TRBV9|TRBJ2-1|-|TRBD2
CASSLAGSYNEQFF
TGTGCCAGCAGTCTAGCGGGATCTTACAATGAGCAGTTCTTC
>TRBV7-9|TRBJ2-1|-|TRBD2
CASSLAGLAGGNEQFF
TGTGCCAGCAGCTTAGCGGGGCTAGCGGGAGGCAATGAGCAGTTCTTC
>TRBV7-8|TRBJ1-5|-|-
CASSLRPLTHGNQPQHF
TGTGCCAGCAGCTTACGCCCCCTAACACATGGCAATCAGCCCCAGCATTTT
>TRBV5-1|TRBJ2-1|-|TRBD2
CASSTGLAGVDEQFF
TGCGCCAGCAGCACGGGACTAGCGGGAGTGGATGAGCAGTTCTTC
>TRBV19|TRBJ2-7|-|-
CASSLEHDYEQYF
TGTGCCAGTAGTTTAGAGCATGACTACGAGCAGTACTTC
>TRBV29-1|TRBJ2-7|-|TRBD2
CSVEGATSGRPYEQYF
TGCAGCGTTGAAGGGGCGACTAGCGGGAGGCCATACGAGCAGTACTTC
>TRBV28|TRBJ2-3|-|TRBD2
CASILGSSGQDTDTQYF
TGTGCCAGCATCTTGGGGTCTAGCGGGCAAGACACAGATACGCAGTATTTT
>TRBV7-9|TRBJ2-7|-|-
CASSYSASYEQYF
TGTGCCAGCAGCTACTCAGCCTCCTACGAGCAGTACTTC
>TRBV2|TRBJ2-3|-|-
CASSDRVQGSDTQYF
TGTGCCAGCAGTGACAGGGTACAGGGATCAGATACGCAGTATTTT
>TRBV2|TRBJ2-2|-|TRBD1
CASSFNTGGRNTGELFF
TGTGCCAGCAGCTTCAACACAGGGGGCAGGAACACCGGGGAGCTGTTTTTT
>TRBV7-8|TRBJ1-1|-|TRBD1
CASSIGTGATLNTEAFF
TGTGCCAGCAGCATTGGGACAGGGGCGACTCTGAACACTGAAGCTTTCTTT
>TRBV27|TRBJ2-1|-|TRBD1
CASSKRQGVVNEQFF
TGTGCCAGCAGCAAGAGACAGGGTGTGGTCAATGAGCAGTTCTTC
>TRBV5-4|TRBJ1-1|-|-
CASSLGLGGGTEAFF
TGTGCCAGCAGCTTGGGTCTCGGGGGCGGCACTGAAGCTTTCTTT
>TRBV9|TRBJ2-3|-|TRBD2
CASSPAGGPPDTQYF
TGTGCCAGCAGCCCAGCGGGAGGGCCCCCAGATACGCAGTATTTT
>TRBV7-6|TRBJ2-2|-|TRBD1
CASSATGQVNTGELFF
TGTGCCAGCAGCGCGACGGGACAGGTTAACACCGGGGAGCTGTTTTTT
>TRBV11-2|TRBJ2-1|-|-
CASSFGDEQFF
TGTGCCAGCAGCTTTGGGGATGAGCAGTTCTTC
>TRBV6-1|TRBJ2-7|-|-
CASSGEQGPYEQYF
TGTGCCAGCAGTGGAGAACAGGGCCCCTACGAGCAGTACTTC
>TRBV19|TRBJ1-1|-|-
CASTPGTLGGTEAFF
TGTGCCAGTACCCCCGGGACCCTGGGTGGCACTGAAGCTTTCTTT
>TRBV2|TRBJ2-2|once|TRBD2
CASSEYRGANTGELFF
TGTGCCAGCAGTGAATATCGGGGGGCGAACACCGGGGAGCTGTTTTTT